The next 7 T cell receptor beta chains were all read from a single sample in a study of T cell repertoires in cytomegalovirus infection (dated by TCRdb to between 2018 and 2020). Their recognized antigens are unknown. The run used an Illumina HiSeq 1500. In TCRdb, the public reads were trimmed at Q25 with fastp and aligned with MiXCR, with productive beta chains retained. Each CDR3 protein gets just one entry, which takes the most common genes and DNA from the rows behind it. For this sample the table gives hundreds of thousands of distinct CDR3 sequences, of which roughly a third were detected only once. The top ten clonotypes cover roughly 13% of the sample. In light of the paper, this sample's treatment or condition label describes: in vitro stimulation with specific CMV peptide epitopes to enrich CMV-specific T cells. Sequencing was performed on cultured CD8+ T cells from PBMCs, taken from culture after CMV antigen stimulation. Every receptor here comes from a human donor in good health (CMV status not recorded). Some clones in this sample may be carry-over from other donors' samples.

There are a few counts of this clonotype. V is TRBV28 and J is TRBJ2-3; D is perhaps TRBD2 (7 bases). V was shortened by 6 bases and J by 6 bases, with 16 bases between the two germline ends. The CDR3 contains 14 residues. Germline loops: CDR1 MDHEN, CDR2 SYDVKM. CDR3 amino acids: CASRGGGRFDTQYF. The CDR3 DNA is TGTGCCAGCAGGGGGGGGGGCCGTTTCGATACGCAGTATTTT.

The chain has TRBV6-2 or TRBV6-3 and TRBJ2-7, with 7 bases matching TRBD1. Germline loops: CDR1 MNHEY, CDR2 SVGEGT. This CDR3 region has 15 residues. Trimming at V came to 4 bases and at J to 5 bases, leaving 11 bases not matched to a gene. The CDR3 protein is CASSSPWTGPHEQYV. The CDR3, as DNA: TGTGCCAGCAGTTCCCCCTGGACAGGACCCCACGAGCAGTACGTC.

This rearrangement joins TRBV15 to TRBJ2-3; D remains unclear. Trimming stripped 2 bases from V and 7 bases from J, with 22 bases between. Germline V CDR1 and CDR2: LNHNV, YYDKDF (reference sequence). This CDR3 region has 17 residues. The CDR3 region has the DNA TGTGCCACCAGCAGATCAAGAGCTTTGGAGCACAAGAATACGCAGTATTTT. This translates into CATSRSRALEHKNTQYF.

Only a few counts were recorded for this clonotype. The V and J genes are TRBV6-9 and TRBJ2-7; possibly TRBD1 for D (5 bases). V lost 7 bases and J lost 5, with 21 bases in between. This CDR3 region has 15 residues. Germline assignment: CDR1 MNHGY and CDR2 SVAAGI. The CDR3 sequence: CASTVRAAQEDEQYV. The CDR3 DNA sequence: TGTGCCAGCACCGTCAGGGCCGCGCAAGAGGACGAGCAGTACGTC.

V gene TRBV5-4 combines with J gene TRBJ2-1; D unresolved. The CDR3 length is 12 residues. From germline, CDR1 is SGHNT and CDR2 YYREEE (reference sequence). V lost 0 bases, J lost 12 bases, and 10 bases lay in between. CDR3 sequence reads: CASSLGPSVQFF. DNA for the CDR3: TGTGCCAGCAGCTTGGGGCCCTCAGTGCAGTTCTTC.

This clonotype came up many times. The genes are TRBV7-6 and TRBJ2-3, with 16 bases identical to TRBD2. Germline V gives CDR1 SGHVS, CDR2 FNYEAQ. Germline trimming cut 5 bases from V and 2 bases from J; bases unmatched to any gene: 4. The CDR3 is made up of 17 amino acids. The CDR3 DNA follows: TGTGCCAGCAGCCCTGGGACTAGCGGGGGGGCCACAGATACGCAGTATTTT. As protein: CASSPGTSGGATDTQYF.

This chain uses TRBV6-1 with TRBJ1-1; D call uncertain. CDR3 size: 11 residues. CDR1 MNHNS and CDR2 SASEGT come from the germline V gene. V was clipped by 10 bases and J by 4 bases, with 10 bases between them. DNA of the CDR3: TGTGCCAACTCCGTTGCCACTGAAGCTTTCTTT. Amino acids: CANSVATEAFF.